A selection of T cell receptor beta chains follows, all from one sample in a study of shared clonotypes between healthy human individuals. This table comes from immunoSEQ multiplex PCR, and its TCRdb copy is limited to in-frame clones, with some not included. The table records about 2.4 million clones, just over 90% of them present only once. Material: naive CD4+ T cells sorted from blood. These receptors all stem from a man younger than 30 in good health. CDR3s include the opening cysteine and the closing phenylalanine or tryptophan. Each record gives: J gene, clone size, D gene, V gene, CDR3 protein, CDR3 DNA. D genes are given only for firm matches. Only part of the rows carry a size: once, few, many, or a class if the clone is expanded.

j_gene: TRBJ1-2; abundance: -; d_gene: -; v_gene: TRBV7-2; CDR3aa: CASSQQGPYGYTF; CDR3nt: TGTGCCAGCAGCCAACAGGGACCTTATGGCTACACCTTC
j_gene: TRBJ2-3; abundance: -; d_gene: TRBD2; v_gene: TRBV5-4; CDR3aa: CASSLLVAGGTTDTQYF; CDR3nt: TGTGCCAGCAGCCTTCTAGTGGCGGGGGGGACCACAGATACGCAGTATTTT
j_gene: TRBJ2-7; abundance: -; d_gene: TRBD2; v_gene: TRBV5-1; CDR3aa: CASSLAGTSGGAHEQYF; CDR3nt: TGCGCCAGCAGCTTGGCCGGGACTAGCGGGGGGGCCCACGAGCAGTACTTC
j_gene: TRBJ1-4; abundance: -; d_gene: -; v_gene: TRBV6-5; CDR3aa: CASSYWGGDEKLFF; CDR3nt: TGTGCCAGCAGTTATTGGGGGGGGGATGAAAAACTGTTTTTT
j_gene: TRBJ1-2; abundance: -; d_gene: TRBD1; v_gene: TRBV4-2; CDR3aa: CASSQDANPGQIKYGYTF; CDR3nt: TGTGCCAGCAGCCAAGATGCCAACCCGGGACAGATTAAGTATGGCTACACCTTC
j_gene: TRBJ1-2; abundance: -; d_gene: TRBD1; v_gene: TRBV6-1; CDR3aa: CASSEAGQDYGYTF; CDR3nt: TGTGCCAGCAGTGAGGCGGGACAGGACTATGGCTACACCTTC
j_gene: TRBJ2-5; abundance: -; d_gene: -; v_gene: TRBV19; CDR3aa: CASSIGPGTQYF; CDR3nt: TGTGCCAGTAGTATTGGCCCAGGGACCCAGTACTTC
j_gene: TRBJ2-7; abundance: -; d_gene: TRBD1; v_gene: TRBV30; CDR3aa: CAWRTGGEQYF; CDR3nt: TGTGCCTGGCGTACAGGGGGCGAGCAGTACTTC
j_gene: TRBJ1-1; abundance: -; d_gene: TRBD1; v_gene: TRBV7-9; CDR3aa: CALGGPEAFF; CDR3nt: TGTGCCTTAGGGGGCCCTGAAGCTTTCTTT
j_gene: TRBJ1-2; abundance: -; d_gene: -; v_gene: TRBV28; CDR3aa: CASSVKSGYTF; CDR3nt: TGTGCCAGCAGTGTTAAGTCTGGCTACACCTTC
j_gene: TRBJ1-2; abundance: -; d_gene: -; v_gene: TRBV28; CDR3aa: CASSLSQGTGYGYTF; CDR3nt: TGTGCCAGCAGTTTATCTCAGGGTACCGGGTATGGCTACACCTTC
j_gene: TRBJ2-6; abundance: -; d_gene: TRBD2; v_gene: TRBV2; CDR3aa: CASSASGRAGANVLTF; CDR3nt: TGTGCCAGCAGTGCTAGCGGGAGGGCCGGGGCCAACGTCCTGACTTTC
j_gene: TRBJ2-2; abundance: once; d_gene: TRBD2; v_gene: TRBV11-2; CDR3aa: CASSPPSSGNTGELFF; CDR3nt: TGTGCCAGCAGCCCCCCCTCTAGCGGTAACACCGGGGAGCTGTTTTTT
j_gene: TRBJ2-3; abundance: once; d_gene: -; v_gene: TRBV6-1; CDR3aa: CASSVAWGTDTQYF; CDR3nt: TGTGCCAGCAGTGTAGCTTGGGGCACAGATACGCAGTATTTT
j_gene: TRBJ1-2; abundance: -; d_gene: -; v_gene: TRBV5-6; CDR3aa: CASSPDGVDGYTF; CDR3nt: TGTGCCAGCAGCCCCGACGGGGTGGATGGCTACACCTTC
j_gene: TRBJ2-3; abundance: -; d_gene: -; v_gene: TRBV2; CDR3aa: CASKGLTFSTDTQYF; CDR3nt: TGTGCCAGCAAGGGGTTGACGTTTAGCACAGATACGCAGTATTTT
j_gene: TRBJ1-5; abundance: -; d_gene: TRBD1; v_gene: TRBV27; CDR3aa: CASSKQGAMSNQPQHF; CDR3nt: TGTGCCAGCAGTAAACAGGGGGCTATGAGCAATCAGCCCCAGCATTTT
j_gene: TRBJ2-7; abundance: -; d_gene: TRBD1; v_gene: TRBV7-2; CDR3aa: CASSLRQGDRGYEQYF; CDR3nt: TGTGCCAGCAGCTTACGGCAGGGCGACAGGGGGTACGAGCAGTACTTC
j_gene: TRBJ1-1; abundance: -; d_gene: -; v_gene: TRBV9; CDR3aa: CASSQTGGASTEAFF; CDR3nt: TGTGCCAGCAGCCAAACAGGTGGAGCAAGCACTGAAGCTTTCTTT
j_gene: TRBJ1-3; abundance: -; d_gene: -; v_gene: TRBV10-3; CDR3aa: CAISVSGNSGNTIYF; CDR3nt: TGTGCCATCAGTGTTTCCGGGAACTCTGGAAACACCATATATTTT
j_gene: TRBJ1-1; abundance: -; d_gene: -; v_gene: TRBV2; CDR3aa: CASSGQVSNTEAFF; CDR3nt: TGTGCCAGCAGTGGACAGGTGTCGAACACTGAAGCTTTCTTT
j_gene: TRBJ1-2; abundance: -; d_gene: -; v_gene: TRBV9; CDR3aa: CASSAVQGRADGYTF; CDR3nt: TGTGCCAGCAGCGCAGTACAGGGTCGAGCGGATGGCTACACCTTC
j_gene: TRBJ2-7; abundance: -; d_gene: -; v_gene: TRBV5-1; CDR3aa: CASSFTEWSYEQYF; CDR3nt: TGCGCCAGCAGCTTTACTGAGTGGTCCTACGAGCAGTACTTC
j_gene: TRBJ2-1; abundance: once; d_gene: -; v_gene: TRBV7-6; CDR3aa: CASSSGSYNEQFF; CDR3nt: TGTGCCAGCAGTTCTGGGTCCTACAATGAGCAGTTCTTC
j_gene: TRBJ2-2; abundance: -; d_gene: TRBD2; v_gene: TRBV2; CDR3aa: CASRTSGGTGELFF; CDR3nt: TGTGCCAGCCGTACTAGCGGGGGGACCGGGGAGCTGTTTTTT
j_gene: TRBJ2-7; abundance: -; d_gene: -; v_gene: TRBV28; CDR3aa: CASSSAGPADEQYF; CDR3nt: TGTGCCAGCAGTTCAGCGGGCCCTGCAGACGAGCAGTACTTC
j_gene: TRBJ1-6; abundance: -; d_gene: TRBD1; v_gene: TRBV10-3; CDR3aa: CARQGANSPLHF; CDR3nt: TGTGCCAGACAGGGGGCGAATTCACCCCTCCACTTT
j_gene: TRBJ2-4; abundance: -; d_gene: TRBD1; v_gene: TRBV7-7; CDR3aa: CASSPRPTGKRNIQYF; CDR3nt: TGTGCTAGCAGCCCCCGGCCGACAGGGAAAAGAAACATTCAGTACTTC
j_gene: TRBJ2-7; abundance: -; d_gene: -; v_gene: TRBV6-5; CDR3aa: CASRSGLSYEQYF; CDR3nt: TGTGCCAGCAGATCAGGCCTCTCCTACGAGCAGTACTTC
j_gene: TRBJ1-1; abundance: -; d_gene: -; v_gene: TRBV2; CDR3aa: CASSELENTEAFF; CDR3nt: TGTGCCAGCAGTGAACTTGAGAACACTGAAGCTTTCTTT